The 14 T cell receptor beta chains reported below all come from one sample, sequenced in a study of shared clonotypes between healthy human individuals. Positively selected for CCR7, the CD45RO-negative cells used as naive CD8 cells excluded terminally differentiated effector memory CD45RA+ cells. Sequencing used immunoSEQ multiplex PCR; TCRdb keeps in-frame clones, though not all of them. The sample has approximately 2,000,000 clones; roughly 93% are singletons. Input material: naive CD8+ T cells from PBMCs. Receptors were obtained from a man aged 18 to 29 in good health. Some clones in this sample may be carry-over from other donors' samples.

The chain couples TRBV28 to TRBJ1-2, with D possibly being TRBD1 (6 bases). Per germline, CDR1 MDHEN and CDR2 SYDVKM. V was pared by 3 bases and J by 4 bases, with 15 bases between. The CDR3 spans 15 residues. The DNA of the CDR3 is TGTGCCAGCAGTTTCTCGTCAGGGGCGATCTATGGCTACACCTTC. It is translated as CASSFSSGAIYGYTF.

This chain uses TRBV27 with TRBJ2-5; tentative D call: TRBD2 (6 bases). CDR3 length equals 15 residues. Trimming removed 2 bases at V and 1 base at J, with 11 bases between. Germline V CDR1 and CDR2: MNHEY, SMNVEV (reference sequence). The CDR3 nucleotides read TGTGCCAGCAGTTTAGCTAGCGCGAGCCAAGAGACCCAGTACTTC. This translates into CASSLASASQETQYF.

In its sample, this clone was seen once. The V gene is TRBV5-6, the J gene TRBJ2-1; TRBD2 matches 11 bases. J lost 6 bases, V lost 3 bases, and 11 bases had no gene match. The germline V gene has CDR1 SGHDT and CDR2 YYEEEE. This CDR3 is 17 amino acids long. The DNA for the CDR3 is TGTGCCAGCAGCTCTGAGAGTGCCGGACTAGCGGGCAATGAGCAGTTCTTC. Translating it yields CASSSESAGLAGNEQFF.

The chain has TRBV6-9 and TRBJ1-5; 9 positions agree with TRBD1. CDR3 length: 16 residues. With 6 bases clipped from V and 1 base from J, the junction kept 7 bases outside the gene matches. Germline values: CDR1 MNHGY, CDR2 SVAAGI. The CDR3 bases are TGTGCCAGCAGCCCGGACAGGGGAAGCAGCAATCAGCCCCAGCATTTT. Protein: CASSPDRGSSNQPQHF.

CDR3 coding DNA: TGTGCCAGCAGCGGGACCCGGGACTCCAACTACGAGCAGTACTTC. It yields the protein CASSGTRDSNYEQYF. The J gene is TRBJ2-7, the V gene TRBV7-9, with D perhaps matching TRBD2 (6 bases). The CDR3 loop spans 15 amino acids. Germline-derived CDR1 and CDR2 are SEHNR and FQNEAQ (reference sequence). V gave up 5 bases and J gave up 3 bases, with 17 bases separating them.

CDR3 region: CASSSLAGALREQYF. The CDR3 bases are TGTGCCAGCAGTTCTCTAGCGGGGGCTCTAAGGGAGCAGTACTTC. The rearrangement links TRBV27 to TRBJ2-7; 10 bases are a match to TRBD2. V dropped 4 bases and J dropped 7; count of bases not matched to a gene: 10. Germline loops: CDR1 MNHEY, CDR2 SMNVEV (reference sequence). There are 15 residues in the CDR3.

The chain uses TRBV11-3 and TRBJ2-3; 7 nucleotides match TRBD2. V was clipped by 3 bases and J by 0 bases; unmatched bases: 6. Looked up from germline, CDR1 is SGHNT and CDR2 is YENEEA. This CDR3 comprises 16 residues. As DNA, the CDR3 is TGTGCCAGCAGCTTTTCCGCGGGAGCTAGCACAGATACGCAGTATTTT. This encodes CASSFSAGASTDTQYF. Full variable domain (outside the CDR3, taken from reference TRBV11-3 and TRBJ2-3): EAGVVQSPRYKIIEKKQPVAFWCNPISGHNTLYWYLQNLGQGPELLIRYENEEAVDDSQLPKDRFSAERLKGVDSTLKIQPAELGDSAVYLCASSFSAGASTDTQYFGPGTRLTVL.

The chain couples TRBV7-8 to TRBJ1-2, with D unclear. Per germline, CDR1 SGHVS and CDR2 FQNEAQ. The CDR3 extends over 16 amino acids. V shed 3 bases and J shed 6 bases, with 20 bases lying between them. CDR3 DNA: TGTGCCAGCAGCTTGGCCCTGGTCGCGGTTCGGGATGGCTACACCTTC. Protein sequence: CASSLALVAVRDGYTF.

This clone has just one count. The V gene is TRBV28, the J gene TRBJ1-5, with D possibly TRBD1 on 5 matching bases. The germline V gene encodes CDR1 MDHEN and CDR2 SYDVKM. The CDR3 covers 13 residues. V was trimmed by 3 bases and J by 12 bases, leaving 15 bases between them. Here the CDR3 reads CASSFTGAGGQHF. Written as DNA, the CDR3 is TGTGCCAGCAGTTTCACAGGAGCCGGGGGCCAGCATTTT. The full variable domain, with the rest looked up from reference TRBV28 and TRBJ1-5, is DVKVTQSSRYLVKRTGEKVFLECVQDMDHENMFWYRQDPGLGLRLIYFSYDVKMKEKGDIPEGYSVSREKKERFSLILESASTNQTSMYLCASSFTGAGGQHFGDGTRLSIL.

The chain combines TRBV12-5 with TRBJ1-2; D might be TRBD1 (6 bases). V lost 5 bases, J lost 6 bases, and 19 bases lay in between. CDR3 length: 15 amino acids. Germline V gene sequence: CDR1 LGHNT, CDR2 FRNRAP. Here the CDR3 DNA reads TGTGCTAGTGGTACCAACCACAGGGTTCCACATGGCTACACCTTC. It yields the protein CASGTNHRVPHGYTF.

This clone was observed a few times. The rearrangement uses TRBV9 and TRBJ1-1; 8 bases fit TRBD1. V shed 4 bases and J 3 bases; nucleotides not matched to a gene: 5. Germline lookup yields CDR1 SGDLS and CDR2 YYNGEE. The CDR3 is 14 amino acids. CDR3 in amino acids: CASSRDRGYTEAFF. DNA of the CDR3: TGTGCCAGCAGCCGTGACAGGGGATACACTGAAGCTTTCTTT.

The V call is TRBV19, the J call TRBJ1-1; D remains ambiguous. The CDR3 is 16 residues long. Trimming left V 5 bases short and J 1 base short, with 17 bases between. CDR1 and CDR2 (germline): LNHDA, SQIVND (reference sequence). CDR3 region: CASSPGLGLWNTEAFF. The CDR3 coding sequence is TGTGCCAGTAGTCCTGGGCTGGGCCTATGGAACACTGAAGCTTTCTTT.

The chain joins TRBV7-8 to TRBJ2-7, with D maybe TRBD1 (6 bases). Trimming removed 1 base from V and 2 bases from J, with 12 bases in between. Germline CDR1 is SGHVS and CDR2 is FQNEAQ. The length of the CDR3 is 15 residues. The CDR3 region has the DNA TGTGCCAGCAGCTTAGTTTCGGACAGCACCTACGAGCAGTACTTC. Protein product: CASSLVSDSTYEQYF.

The chain employs TRBV27 and TRBJ1-3; 10 bases align to TRBD1. The CDR3 runs 15 residues. Germline CDR1 reads MNHEY; CDR2 reads SMNVEV (reference sequence). V lost 5 bases, J lost 0 bases, and 1 base stayed unmatched. In DNA, the CDR3 is TGTGCCAGCAGTGACAGGGGGCCCTCTGGAAACACCATATATTTT. Translated, it gives CASSDRGPSGNTIYF.